These 30 T cell receptor beta chains were all obtained from the same sample, sequenced in a study. TCRdb called the 5' RACE reads again in MiXCR, with one record for every CDR3 protein. The sample lists 35,000 to 50,000 distinct CDR3 sequences, approximately 31% occurring once. The material sequenced was tumor-infiltrating memory CD4+ T cells sorted from the breast tumor. Subset defined: memory CD4+ T cells, CD4+CD45RO+CD25-. These receptors were collected from a female donor with breast cancer.

In regard to this clonotype: The junction departs from germline at one end; a sequencing error may be responsible. The chain joins TRBV9 to TRBJ2-5; D is possibly TRBD2 (5 bases). The germline CDR1 and CDR2 sequences are SGDLS and YYNGEE. This CDR3 spans 14 amino acids. As DNA, the CDR3 is TGTGCCAGCAGCGTAGCGGGATATCAAGAGACCCGGTACTTC. Translation gives CASSVAGYQETRYF.

This clonotype was observed a handful of times. V gene TRBV2 combines with J gene TRBJ2-1; no reliable D call. V was trimmed by 5 bases and J by 5 bases, leaving 1 base between them. The germline gives CDR1 SNHLY, CDR2 FYNNEI. The CDR3 covers 10 residues. The CDR3 protein is CASSNNEQFF. Here the CDR3 DNA reads TGTGCCAGCAGTAACAATGAGCAGTTCTTC.

This clonotype was recorded a few times. V gene TRBV6-5 combines with J gene TRBJ2-1, with D perhaps TRBD1 (6 bases). The CDR3 totals 15 residues. V lost 6 bases and J lost 2, with 14 bases in between. The V gene's germline CDR1 is MNHEY and CDR2 SVGAGI. The chain's CDR3 is CASSLQGITYNEQFF. CDR3 coding DNA: TGTGCCAGCAGCCTACAGGGAATTACCTACAATGAGCAGTTCTTC.

This chain uses TRBV3-1 with TRBJ1-4; D gene unclear. Trimming took off 2 bases at V and 0 bases at J, with 7 bases between the two ends. The CDR3 covers 15 residues. CDR1 and CDR2 from the germline V gene are LGHDT and YNNKEL (reference sequence). DNA for the CDR3: TGTGCCAGCAGCCAACAAACTGCAACTAATGAAAAACTGTTTTTT. Translation: CASSQQTATNEKLFF.

The genes are TRBV28 and TRBJ2-2; the match to TRBD2 covers 8 bases. The CDR3 is made up of 16 amino acids. Trimming took 2 bases from V and 4 from J; bases not matched to a gene: 6. Germline lookup yields CDR1 MDHEN and CDR2 SYDVKM. CDR3 coding DNA: TGTGCCAGCAGTTTACGTAGCGGGGAGGTCACCGGGGAGCTGTTTTTT. Translating it yields CASSLRSGEVTGELFF.

To note about this clonotype: One base away lies a much larger clone, so this may be a sequencing read error. This likely comes from a read error, as the CDR3 has no conserved phenylalanine or tryptophan at its end. V is TRBV27 and J is TRBJ2-7; possibly TRBD2 for D (5 bases). CDR3 length: 13 amino acids. Trimming left V 5 bases short and J 4 bases short, with 12 bases between. Germline V gives CDR1 MNHEY, CDR2 SMNVEV (reference sequence). CDR3 nucleotide sequence: TGTGCCAGCAGTCCATTCGGGGAGTACGAGCAGTACTCC. It specifies CASSPFGEYEQYS.

This chain joins TRBV12-3 or TRBV12-4 and TRBJ2-1, with 14 bases lining up with TRBD2. V lost 1 base, J lost 4 bases, and 3 bases stayed unmatched. This CDR3 contains 17 residues. CDR3 residues: CASSLVTSGRGYNEQFF. CDR3 DNA sequence: TGTGCCAGCAGTTTAGTGACTAGCGGGAGGGGTTACAATGAGCAGTTCTTC.

This clonotype was found a few times. The chain employs TRBV13 and TRBJ2-5; D is uncertain. Germline V gene sequence: CDR1 PRHDT, CDR2 FYEKMQ (reference sequence). V dropped 3 bases and J dropped 5 bases, with 4 bases sitting between them. This CDR3 has 11 residues. CDR3 amino acids: CASSFQETQYF. CDR3 DNA: TGTGCCAGCAGCTTTCAGGAGACCCAGTACTTC.

This clonotype was seen only a few times. The rearrangement links TRBV12-3 or TRBV12-4 to TRBJ2-7, with 7 bases fitting TRBD2. The CDR3 consists of 15 residues. V dropped 5 bases and J dropped 2; count of bases not matched to a gene: 9. This CDR3 reads CASSAPASGPYEQYF. As DNA, the CDR3 is TGTGCCAGCAGTGCCCCGGCTAGCGGACCCTACGAGCAGTACTTC.

J is TRBJ2-1 and V is TRBV6-4; TRBD2 aligns across 9 bases. This CDR3 contains 17 residues. Trimming at V came to 6 bases and at J to 1 base, leaving 10 bases not matched to a gene. CDR1 is MRHNA and CDR2 is SNTAGT in the germline V gene. The CDR3 DNA is TGTGCCAGCAGCCCCATAGGTAGCGGGAGATCCTACAATGAGCAGTTCTTC. It specifies CASSPIGSGRSYNEQFF.

This chain links TRBV9 with TRBJ1-6; no clear D gene. Trimming removed 3 bases at V and 7 bases at J, with 11 bases between. Germline V gives CDR1 SGDLS, CDR2 YYNGEE. The CDR3 is 14 residues long. The DNA for the CDR3 is TGTGCCAGCAGCGATCGGGTTCGCAATTCACCCCTCCACTTT. Translated, it gives CASSDRVRNSPLHF.

The J gene is TRBJ2-7, the V gene TRBV7-3, with TRBD2 identical over 15 bases. This CDR3 is built from 11 residues. Per germline, CDR1 SGHTA and CDR2 FQGTGA. CDR3 amino acids: CASSLRTSGRV. The CDR3 nucleotides read TGTGCCAGCAGCTTAAGGACTAGCGGGAGGGTT.

This chain links TRBV6-5 with TRBJ2-4; unclear D gene. In germline, CDR1 is MNHEY, CDR2 SVGAGI. CDR3 size: 13 residues. V shed 9 bases and J shed 9 bases, with 18 bases lying between them. The CDR3 coding sequence is TGTGCCAGTAAGAAGGATGGAGTAGGCATTCAGTACTTC. It yields the protein CASKKDGVGIQYF.

This clonotype was seen repeatedly, ten times or more. The chain links TRBV20-1 to TRBJ2-3; 10 bases agree with TRBD2. Trimming at V came to 3 bases and at J to 2 bases, leaving 14 bases not matched to a gene. This CDR3 comprises 18 residues. Germline lookup yields CDR1 DFQATT and CDR2 SNEGSKA (reference sequence). The CDR3 sequence is CSARGVAASGRVTDTQYF. The CDR3 region has the DNA TGCAGTGCTAGGGGAGTGGCGGCTAGCGGGAGAGTCACAGATACGCAGTATTTT.

The CDR3 coding sequence is TGTGCCAGCTCACTGGCTTTGGCCTCCTCCTACGAGCAGTACTTC. It encodes CASSLALASSYEQYF. The chain carries TRBV18 and TRBJ2-7; D is uncertain. This CDR3 region has 15 residues. Trimming took 4 bases from V and 0 from J, leaving 13 bases between them. From germline, CDR1 is KGHSH and CDR2 LQKENI.

J is TRBJ2-3 and V is TRBV25-1; 12 nucleotides align to TRBD2. Germline CDR1 is MGHDK and CDR2 is SYGVNS. The CDR3 is 18 amino acids. The V gene end was trimmed by 6 bases and the J gene end by 0 bases; junction bases not matched to a gene: 10. The DNA for the CDR3 is TGTGCCAGCAGACAGACTAGCGGGGGAACACATAGCACAGATACGCAGTATTTT. Translation gives CASRQTSGGTHSTDTQYF.

The CDR3 spells CASSEANAGDNYGYTF. DNA for the CDR3: TGTGCCAGCAGTGAAGCGAACGCAGGGGACAACTATGGCTACACCTTC. The chain has TRBV6-1 and TRBJ1-2, with D tentatively TRBD1 (6 bases). Trimming pared 0 bases from V and 2 bases from J, leaving 13 bases between. The germline CDR1 and CDR2 sequences are MNHNS and SASEGT. CDR3 length equals 16 residues.

This clonotype was seen repeatedly, ten times or more. The rearrangement uses TRBV12-3 or TRBV12-4 and TRBJ1-1, with 8 bases identical to TRBD1. This CDR3 spans 13 amino acids. Trimming at V came to 6 bases and at J to 5 bases, leaving 5 bases not matched to a gene. The CDR3 coding sequence is TGTGCCAGCAGCCCACAGGGGGGAACTGAAGCTTTCTTT. As protein: CASSPQGGTEAFF.

The chain couples TRBV7-3 to TRBJ2-3; 8 bases align to TRBD2. The V and J ends lost 2 bases and 3 bases, in that order; junction bases with no gene match: 7. This CDR3 spans 16 amino acids. From germline, CDR1 is SGHTA and CDR2 FQGTGA. CDR3 residues: CASSLRAGGRTDTQYF. Here the CDR3 DNA reads TGTGCCAGCAGCTTACGGGCGGGAGGCAGGACAGATACGCAGTATTTT.

The chain has TRBV12-3 or TRBV12-4 and TRBJ2-1; 7 bases line up with TRBD2. With 3 bases clipped from V and 8 bases from J, the junction kept 7 bases outside the gene matches. There are 14 residues in the CDR3. CDR3 sequence: CASSFRREGHEQFF. CDR3 nucleotides: TGTGCCAGCAGTTTCAGAAGGGAGGGGCATGAGCAGTTCTTC.

V gene TRBV20-1 combines with J gene TRBJ2-1, with D possibly being TRBD1 (6 bases). Germline V gene lookup returns CDR1 DFQATT and CDR2 SNEGSKA (reference sequence). V lost 6 bases and J lost 6, with 24 bases in between. CDR3 length equals 16 residues. CDR3 bases: TGCAGTGCCCAGGCGGTGTCAGGGGAGTCTCGCAATGAGCAGTTCTTC. It codes for CSAQAVSGESRNEQFF.

This clonotype was counted between two and nine times. This rearrangement joins TRBV27 to TRBJ1-2; D is perhaps TRBD1 (6 bases). The V end lost 5 bases, the J end lost 4 bases, and 14 bases lay between the germline ends. The CDR3 spans 14 residues. In germline, CDR1 is MNHEY, CDR2 SMNVEV (reference sequence). CDR3 nucleotides: TGTGCCAGCAGTGAGGGGGTTCTCGTCTATGGCTACACCTTC. The encoded protein is CASSEGVLVYGYTF.

The J gene is TRBJ1-2, the V gene TRBV24-1, with D unclear. Trimming took off 4 bases at V and 10 bases at J, with 12 bases between the two ends. Germline values: CDR1 KGHDR, CDR2 SFDVKD. The CDR3 is 12 amino acids. The CDR3 nucleotides are TGTGCCACCAGTGACTTCGAGGAGGCCTACACCTTC. It encodes CATSDFEEAYTF.

The chain is built from TRBV5-4 and TRBJ2-7; no firm D call. Germline V gene sequence: CDR1 SGHNT, CDR2 YYREEE (reference sequence). The CDR3 is 11 residues long. Trimming took off 0 bases at V and 5 bases at J, with 3 bases between the two ends. The CDR3 nucleotides read TGTGCCAGCAGCTTGGCCCACGAGCAGTACTTC. Translated, it gives CASSLAHEQYF.

This chain joins TRBV28 and TRBJ2-1; no clear D gene. Between the trimmed V and J ends, which lost 7 bases and 3 bases, there was a span of 16 bases. Germline V gives CDR1 MDHEN, CDR2 SYDVKM. CDR3 length: 15 amino acids. CDR3 residues: CASTQRWVGYNEQFF. The CDR3 region has the DNA TGTGCCAGCACCCAGAGGTGGGTAGGCTACAATGAGCAGTTCTTC.

This clonotype showed up just a few times. This chain joins TRBV9 and TRBJ2-2, with 9 bases identical to TRBD2. CDR1 and CDR2 (germline): SGDLS, YYNGEE. V lost 2 bases and J lost 4; bases outside the gene matches: 3. The CDR3 is 15 residues long. CDR3 residues: CASSVSGGSTGELFF. The CDR3 nucleotides read TGTGCCAGCAGCGTTAGCGGGGGAAGCACCGGGGAGCTGTTTTTT.

The chain recombines TRBV4-1 with TRBJ2-3, with D maybe TRBD2 (5 bases). The CDR3 sequence is 15 residues long. The V gene's germline CDR1 is MGHRA and CDR2 YSYEKL. V was trimmed by 7 bases and J by 0 bases, leaving 14 bases between them. The CDR3 DNA reads as TGCGCCAGCACCCGCCAGGACTCTAGCACAGATACGCAGTATTTT. This encodes CASTRQDSSTDTQYF.

This chain links TRBV20-1 with TRBJ2-7; 9 bases agree with TRBD2. This CDR3 has 12 amino acids. J lost 2 bases, V lost 4 bases, and 0 bases had no gene match. The germline V gene encodes CDR1 DFQATT and CDR2 SNEGSKA (reference sequence). CDR3 loop: CSAKRGAYEQYF. In DNA, the CDR3 is TGCAGTGCTAAGCGGGGGGCCTACGAGCAGTACTTC.

V is TRBV6-1 and J is TRBJ1-1; D is unresolved. The V end was cut by 0 bases, the J end by 7 bases, with 12 bases between. Germline V gene lookup returns CDR1 MNHNS and CDR2 SASEGT. The CDR3 runs 14 residues. This CDR3 is CASSEALLTVEAFF. The CDR3 DNA reads TGTGCCAGCAGTGAAGCGCTTCTAACAGTTGAAGCTTTCTTT.

The V and J genes are TRBV6-1 and TRBJ2-3; 7 bases fit TRBD1. Germline CDR1 is MNHNS and CDR2 is SASEGT. This CDR3 is 15 amino acids long. V gave up 5 bases and J gave up 3 bases; unmatched junction bases: 8. The CDR3 bases are TGTGCCAGCAGTTTTGTCGGACAGGCGACAGATACGCAGTATTTT. Its translation: CASSFVGQATDTQYF.